A selection of T cell receptor beta chains follows, all from one sample in a study of blood T cell repertoires in COVID-19. Measured with immunoSEQ multiplex PCR; TCRdb has only the in-frame clones, and not every one. The data contain about 240,000 clones, about 89% of them singletons. Source material: PBMCs or T cells enriched from blood (not recorded which). These receptors were collected from a woman aged 30 to 39 who had recovered from COVID-19. Both conserved end residues are trimmed from each CDR3. Some rows mark clone size as missing; the rest say once, few, many or name a class of expanded clone.

V: TRBV9
size: .
J: TRBJ1-1
CDR3: ASSVGQGVNTEAF

V: TRBV5-5
size: .
J: TRBJ1-2
CDR3: ASSFENYGYT

V: TRBV18
size: .
J: TRBJ2-1
CDR3: ASSLTGTRPYNEQF

V: TRBV7-2
size: .
J: TRBJ2-5
CDR3: ASSSSYTRQETQY

V: TRBV3-1/TRBV3-2
size: .
J: TRBJ1-1
CDR3: ASSQEGGQAGGAF

V: TRBV4-3
size: once
J: TRBJ1-3
CDR3: ASSQTGRGNTIY

V: TRBV12-3/TRBV12-4
size: once
J: TRBJ1-2
CDR3: ASSSQGAYGYT

V: TRBV28
size: .
J: TRBJ1-1
CDR3: ASSLGDSLLSTEAF

V: TRBV7-8
size: .
J: TRBJ1-5
CDR3: ASSRTGNQPQH

V: TRBV19
size: .
J: TRBJ1-5
CDR3: ASSIGVRHNQPQH

V: TRBV7-3
size: .
J: TRBJ2-5
CDR3: ASSSQPQETQY

V: TRBV18
size: .
J: TRBJ2-5
CDR3: ASSPTSGAFQETQY

V: TRBV11-2
size: few
J: TRBJ2-1
CDR3: ASSSSGPSRQF

V: TRBV6-1
size: .
J: TRBJ2-1
CDR3: ASSELAGGSYNEQF

V: TRBV11-2
size: once
J: TRBJ2-2
CDR3: ASSWGTTNTGELF

V: TRBV5-5
size: .
J: TRBJ2-7
CDR3: ASSLSGGFLYEQY

V: TRBV30
size: once
J: TRBJ1-6
CDR3: AWSVGGSPLH

V: TRBV3-1/TRBV3-2
size: .
J: TRBJ2-3
CDR3: ASSQALGQGPLDTQY

V: TRBV6-2/TRBV6-3
size: .
J: TRBJ1-1
CDR3: ASSYSWNTEAF

V: TRBV27
size: .
J: TRBJ2-1
CDR3: ASSGIYNEQF

V: TRBV11-2
size: .
J: TRBJ2-4
CDR3: ASSLGGKNIQY

V: TRBV9
size: .
J: TRBJ2-1
CDR3: ASSVGDSDNEQF

V: TRBV7-8
size: .
J: TRBJ1-5
CDR3: ASNPDRQLANQPQH

V: TRBV11-2
size: .
J: TRBJ2-3
CDR3: ASSLGRADTQY

V: TRBV25-1
size: .
J: TRBJ1-2
CDR3: ASSALGLVYGYT

V: TRBV7-3
size: .
J: TRBJ1-1
CDR3: ASSGVGGRNTEAF